This entry is about one T cell receptor beta chain. Germline V CDR1 and CDR2: LNHDA, SQIVND (reference sequence). This CDR3 has 11 amino acids. Between the trimmed V and J ends, which lost 5 bases and 2 bases, there was a span of 4 bases. Assay: immunoSEQ multiplex PCR; the TCRdb copy retains only in-frame clones and omits some. The sample includes around 260,000 clones, about 88% of them seen just once. This sample stems from a study of blood T cell repertoires in COVID-19. Study details: Spain, Italy and the United States supplied samples that represented acute and convalescent COVID-19. Sources were T cells, B-cell-depleted T cells, or PBMCs; the material itself was cDNA or gDNA.

This sequence was found in a man between 18 and 35 years old with active or convalescent COVID-19. The sample was peripheral blood. This rearrangement joins TRBV19 to TRBJ2-7; D not resolved. The CDR3 coding sequence is TGTGCCAGTAGTTCAGCCTACGAGCAGTACTTC. As protein: CASSSAYEQYF.